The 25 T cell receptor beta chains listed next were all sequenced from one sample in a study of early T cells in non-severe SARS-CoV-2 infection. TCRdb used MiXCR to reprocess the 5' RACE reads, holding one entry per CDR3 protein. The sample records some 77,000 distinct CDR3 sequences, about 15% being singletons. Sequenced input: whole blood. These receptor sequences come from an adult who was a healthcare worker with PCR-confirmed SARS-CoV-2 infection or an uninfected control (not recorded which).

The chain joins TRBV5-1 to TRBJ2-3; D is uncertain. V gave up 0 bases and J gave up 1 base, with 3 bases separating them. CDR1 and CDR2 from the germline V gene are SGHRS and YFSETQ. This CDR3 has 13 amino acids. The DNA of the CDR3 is TGCGCCAGCAGCTTGGGCCGCACAGATACGCAGTATTTT. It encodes CASSLGRTDTQYF.

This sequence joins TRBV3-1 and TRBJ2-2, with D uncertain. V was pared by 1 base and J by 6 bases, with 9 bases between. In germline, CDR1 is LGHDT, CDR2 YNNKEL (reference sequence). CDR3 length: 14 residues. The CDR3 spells CASSQGRVAGELFF. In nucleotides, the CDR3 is TGTGCCAGCAGCCAAGGAAGGGTCGCCGGGGAGCTGTTTTTT.

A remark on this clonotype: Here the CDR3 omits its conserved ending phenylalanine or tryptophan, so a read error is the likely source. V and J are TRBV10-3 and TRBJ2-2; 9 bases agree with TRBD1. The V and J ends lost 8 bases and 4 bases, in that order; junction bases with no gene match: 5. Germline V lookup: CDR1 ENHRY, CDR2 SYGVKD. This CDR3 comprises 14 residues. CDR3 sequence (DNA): TGTGCCATCGGGAAGACAGGGGGCACCGGGGAGCTGTTTCTT. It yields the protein CAIGKTGGTGELFL.

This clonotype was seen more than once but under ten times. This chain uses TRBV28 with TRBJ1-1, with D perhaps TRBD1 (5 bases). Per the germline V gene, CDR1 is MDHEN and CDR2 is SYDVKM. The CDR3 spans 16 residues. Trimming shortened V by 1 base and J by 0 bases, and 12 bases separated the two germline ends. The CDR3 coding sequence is TGTGCCAGCAGTTTATTGGGGGGAATCCTGAACACTGAAGCTTTCTTT. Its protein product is CASSLLGGILNTEAFF.

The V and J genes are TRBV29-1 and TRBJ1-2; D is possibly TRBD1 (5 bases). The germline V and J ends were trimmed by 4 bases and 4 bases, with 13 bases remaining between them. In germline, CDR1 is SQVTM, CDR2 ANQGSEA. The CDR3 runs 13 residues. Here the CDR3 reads CSVVELGGYGYTF. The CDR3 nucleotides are TGCAGCGTTGTCGAGCTGGGGGGCTATGGCTACACCTTC.

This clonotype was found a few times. The CDR3 DNA reads as TGTGCCAGCAGTTGGACAGAAGCTAACTATGGCTACACCTTC. Translating gives CASSWTEANYGYTF. The V gene is TRBV6-6, the J gene TRBJ1-2; possibly TRBD1 for D (6 bases). V lost 4 bases to trimming and J lost 0 bases, with 9 bases between them. Germline assignment: CDR1 MNHNY and CDR2 SVGAGI (reference sequence). The CDR3 runs 14 residues.

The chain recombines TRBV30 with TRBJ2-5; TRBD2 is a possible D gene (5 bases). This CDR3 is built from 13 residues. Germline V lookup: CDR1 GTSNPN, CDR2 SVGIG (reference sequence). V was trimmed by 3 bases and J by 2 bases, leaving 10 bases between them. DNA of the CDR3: TGTGCCTGGAGAGCCGGGATACAAGAGACCCAGTACTTC. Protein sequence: CAWRAGIQETQYF.

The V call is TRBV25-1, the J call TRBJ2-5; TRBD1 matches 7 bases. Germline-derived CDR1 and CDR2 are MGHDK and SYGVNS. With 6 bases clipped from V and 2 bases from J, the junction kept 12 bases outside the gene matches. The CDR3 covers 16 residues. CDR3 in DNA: TGTGCCAGCAGCCACATACCAGGGGGTGGACAAGAGACCCAGTACTTC. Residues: CASSHIPGGGQETQYF.

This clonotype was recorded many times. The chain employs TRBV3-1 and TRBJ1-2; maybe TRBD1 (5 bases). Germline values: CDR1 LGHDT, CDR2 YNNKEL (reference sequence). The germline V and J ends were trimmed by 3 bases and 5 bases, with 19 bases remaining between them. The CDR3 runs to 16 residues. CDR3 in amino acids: CASSQVLDSSRYGYTF. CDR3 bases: TGTGCCAGCAGCCAGGTACTAGACAGCTCCCGGTATGGCTACACCTTC. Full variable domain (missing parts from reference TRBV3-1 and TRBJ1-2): DTAVSQTPKYLVTQMGNDKSIKCEQNLGHDTMYWYKQDSKKFLKIMFSYNNKELIINETVPNRFSPKSPDKAHLNLHINSLELGDSAVYFCASSQVLDSSRYGYTFGSGTRLTVV.

The CDR3 is CTGQHQETQYF. The CDR3 DNA is TGCACCGGACAGCACCAAGAGACCCAGTACTTC. V usage is TRBV20-1 and J usage is TRBJ2-5, with D possibly being TRBD1 (6 bases). The CDR3 covers 11 residues. Germline V gene lookup returns CDR1 DFQATT and CDR2 SNEGSKA (reference sequence).

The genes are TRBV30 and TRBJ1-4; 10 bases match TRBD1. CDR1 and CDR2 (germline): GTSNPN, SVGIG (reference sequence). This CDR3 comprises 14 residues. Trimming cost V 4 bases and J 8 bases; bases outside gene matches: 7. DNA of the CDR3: TGTGCCTGGACTCGACAGGGGGCTTGGGAAAAACTGTTTTTT. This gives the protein CAWTRQGAWEKLFF.

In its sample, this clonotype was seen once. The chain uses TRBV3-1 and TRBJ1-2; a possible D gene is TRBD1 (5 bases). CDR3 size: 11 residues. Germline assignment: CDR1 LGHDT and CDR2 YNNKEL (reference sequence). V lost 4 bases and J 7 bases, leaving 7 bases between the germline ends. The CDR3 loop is CASSPGLGYTF. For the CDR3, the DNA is TGTGCCAGCAGCCCGGGGCTTGGCTACACCTTC. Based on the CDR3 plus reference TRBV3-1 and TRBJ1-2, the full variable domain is DTAVSQTPKYLVTQMGNDKSIKCEQNLGHDTMYWYKQDSKKFLKIMFSYNNKELIINETVPNRFSPKSPDKAHLNLHINSLELGDSAVYFCASSPGLGYTFGSGTRLTVV.

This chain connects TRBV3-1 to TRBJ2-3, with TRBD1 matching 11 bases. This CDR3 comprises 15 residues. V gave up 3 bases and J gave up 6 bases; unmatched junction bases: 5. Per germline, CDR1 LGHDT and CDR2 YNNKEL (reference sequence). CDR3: CASSQDRGRGDTQYF. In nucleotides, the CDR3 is TGTGCCAGCAGCCAGGACAGGGGGCGCGGGGATACGCAGTATTTT.

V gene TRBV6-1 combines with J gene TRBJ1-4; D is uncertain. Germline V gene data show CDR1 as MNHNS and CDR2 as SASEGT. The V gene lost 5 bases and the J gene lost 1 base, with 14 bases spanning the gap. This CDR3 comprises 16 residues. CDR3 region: CASSLEGHLTNEKLFF. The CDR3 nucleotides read TGTGCCAGCAGTTTGGAGGGTCACCTAACTAATGAAAAACTGTTTTTT.

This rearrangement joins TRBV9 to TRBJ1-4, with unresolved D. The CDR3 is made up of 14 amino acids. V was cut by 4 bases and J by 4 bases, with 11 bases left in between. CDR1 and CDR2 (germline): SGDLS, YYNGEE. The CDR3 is CASSPQVNNEKLFF. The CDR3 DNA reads TGTGCCAGCAGCCCCCAGGTGAATAATGAAAAACTGTTTTTT. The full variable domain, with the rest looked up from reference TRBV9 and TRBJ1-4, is DSGVTQTPKHLITATGQRVTLRCSPRSGDLSVYWYQQSLDQGLQFLIQYYNGEERAKGNILERFSAQQFPDLHSELNLSSLELGDSALYFCASSPQVNNEKLFFGSGTQLSVL.

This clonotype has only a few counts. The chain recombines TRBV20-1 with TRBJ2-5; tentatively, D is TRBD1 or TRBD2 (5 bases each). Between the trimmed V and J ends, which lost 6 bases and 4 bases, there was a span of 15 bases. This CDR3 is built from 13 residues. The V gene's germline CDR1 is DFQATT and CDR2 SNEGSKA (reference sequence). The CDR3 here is CSASRDRRETQYF. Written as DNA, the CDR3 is TGCAGTGCCTCCCGGGACCGAAGAGAGACCCAGTACTTC.

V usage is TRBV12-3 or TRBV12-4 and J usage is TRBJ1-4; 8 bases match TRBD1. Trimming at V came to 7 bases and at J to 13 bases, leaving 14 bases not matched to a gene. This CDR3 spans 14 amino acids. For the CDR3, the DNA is TGTGCCAGCACTATCGACAGGGGAGTCGGTGGACTGTTTTTT. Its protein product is CASTIDRGVGGLFF.

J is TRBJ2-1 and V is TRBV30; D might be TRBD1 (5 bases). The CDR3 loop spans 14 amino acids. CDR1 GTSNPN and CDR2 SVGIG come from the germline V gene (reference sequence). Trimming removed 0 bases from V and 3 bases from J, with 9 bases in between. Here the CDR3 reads CAWSVQELYNEQFF. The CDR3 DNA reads TGTGCCTGGAGTGTACAGGAACTCTACAATGAGCAGTTCTTC.

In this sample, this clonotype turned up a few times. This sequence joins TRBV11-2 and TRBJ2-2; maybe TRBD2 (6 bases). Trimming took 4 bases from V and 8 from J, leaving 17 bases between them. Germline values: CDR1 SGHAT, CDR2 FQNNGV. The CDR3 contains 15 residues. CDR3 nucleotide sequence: TGTGCCAGCAGCTACGGGACTTCTTTTCTAGGGGAGCTGTTTTTT. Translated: CASSYGTSFLGELFF.

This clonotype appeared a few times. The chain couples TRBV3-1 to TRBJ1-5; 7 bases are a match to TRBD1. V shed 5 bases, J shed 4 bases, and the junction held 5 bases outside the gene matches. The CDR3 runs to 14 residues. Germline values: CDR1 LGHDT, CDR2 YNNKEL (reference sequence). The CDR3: CASSRDRVNQPQHF. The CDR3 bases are TGTGCCAGCAGCAGAGACAGGGTAAATCAGCCCCAGCATTTT. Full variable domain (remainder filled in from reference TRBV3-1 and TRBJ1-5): DTAVSQTPKYLVTQMGNDKSIKCEQNLGHDTMYWYKQDSKKFLKIMFSYNNKELIINETVPNRFSPKSPDKAHLNLHINSLELGDSAVYFCASSRDRVNQPQHFGDGTRLSIL.

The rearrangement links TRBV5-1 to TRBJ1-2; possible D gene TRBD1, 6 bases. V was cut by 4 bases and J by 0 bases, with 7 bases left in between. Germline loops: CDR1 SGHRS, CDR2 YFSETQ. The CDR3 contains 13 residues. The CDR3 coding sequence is TGCGCCAGCAGCCGGGACACTAACTATGGCTACACCTTC. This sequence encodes CASSRDTNYGYTF.

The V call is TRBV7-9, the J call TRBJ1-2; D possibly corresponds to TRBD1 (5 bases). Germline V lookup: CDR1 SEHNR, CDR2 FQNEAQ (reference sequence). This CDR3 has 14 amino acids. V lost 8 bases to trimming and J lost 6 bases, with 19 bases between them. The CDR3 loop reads CASESPGHIDGYTF. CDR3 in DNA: TGTGCCAGCGAGAGCCCCGGACACATAGATGGCTACACCTTC. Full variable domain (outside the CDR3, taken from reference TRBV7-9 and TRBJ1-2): DTGVSQNPRHKITKRGQNVTFRCDPISEHNRLYWYRQTLGQGPEFLTYFQNEAQLEKSRLLSDRFSAERPKGSFSTLEIQRTEQGDSAMYLCASESPGHIDGYTFGSGTRLTVV.

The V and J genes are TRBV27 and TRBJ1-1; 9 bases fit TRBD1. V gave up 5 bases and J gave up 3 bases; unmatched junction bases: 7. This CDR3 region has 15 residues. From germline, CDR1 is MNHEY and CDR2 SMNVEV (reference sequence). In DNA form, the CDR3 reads TGTGCCAGCAGTCAATTACAGGGGGCGCACACTGAAGCTTTCTTT. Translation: CASSQLQGAHTEAFF.

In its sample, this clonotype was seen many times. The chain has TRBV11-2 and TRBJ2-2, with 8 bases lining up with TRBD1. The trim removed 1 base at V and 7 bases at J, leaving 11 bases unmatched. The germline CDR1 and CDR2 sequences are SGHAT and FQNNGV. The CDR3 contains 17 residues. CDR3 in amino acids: CASSLGGGTGLGGELFF. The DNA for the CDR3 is TGTGCCAGCAGCTTAGGAGGTGGGACAGGCCTCGGCGGGGAGCTGTTTTTT.

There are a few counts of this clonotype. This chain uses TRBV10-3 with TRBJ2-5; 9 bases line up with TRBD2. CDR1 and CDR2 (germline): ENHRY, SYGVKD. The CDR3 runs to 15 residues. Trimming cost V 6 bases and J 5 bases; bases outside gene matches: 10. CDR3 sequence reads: CAIREAGGPGETQYF. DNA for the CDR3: TGTGCCATCAGGGAAGCGGGAGGCCCGGGGGAGACCCAGTACTTC.